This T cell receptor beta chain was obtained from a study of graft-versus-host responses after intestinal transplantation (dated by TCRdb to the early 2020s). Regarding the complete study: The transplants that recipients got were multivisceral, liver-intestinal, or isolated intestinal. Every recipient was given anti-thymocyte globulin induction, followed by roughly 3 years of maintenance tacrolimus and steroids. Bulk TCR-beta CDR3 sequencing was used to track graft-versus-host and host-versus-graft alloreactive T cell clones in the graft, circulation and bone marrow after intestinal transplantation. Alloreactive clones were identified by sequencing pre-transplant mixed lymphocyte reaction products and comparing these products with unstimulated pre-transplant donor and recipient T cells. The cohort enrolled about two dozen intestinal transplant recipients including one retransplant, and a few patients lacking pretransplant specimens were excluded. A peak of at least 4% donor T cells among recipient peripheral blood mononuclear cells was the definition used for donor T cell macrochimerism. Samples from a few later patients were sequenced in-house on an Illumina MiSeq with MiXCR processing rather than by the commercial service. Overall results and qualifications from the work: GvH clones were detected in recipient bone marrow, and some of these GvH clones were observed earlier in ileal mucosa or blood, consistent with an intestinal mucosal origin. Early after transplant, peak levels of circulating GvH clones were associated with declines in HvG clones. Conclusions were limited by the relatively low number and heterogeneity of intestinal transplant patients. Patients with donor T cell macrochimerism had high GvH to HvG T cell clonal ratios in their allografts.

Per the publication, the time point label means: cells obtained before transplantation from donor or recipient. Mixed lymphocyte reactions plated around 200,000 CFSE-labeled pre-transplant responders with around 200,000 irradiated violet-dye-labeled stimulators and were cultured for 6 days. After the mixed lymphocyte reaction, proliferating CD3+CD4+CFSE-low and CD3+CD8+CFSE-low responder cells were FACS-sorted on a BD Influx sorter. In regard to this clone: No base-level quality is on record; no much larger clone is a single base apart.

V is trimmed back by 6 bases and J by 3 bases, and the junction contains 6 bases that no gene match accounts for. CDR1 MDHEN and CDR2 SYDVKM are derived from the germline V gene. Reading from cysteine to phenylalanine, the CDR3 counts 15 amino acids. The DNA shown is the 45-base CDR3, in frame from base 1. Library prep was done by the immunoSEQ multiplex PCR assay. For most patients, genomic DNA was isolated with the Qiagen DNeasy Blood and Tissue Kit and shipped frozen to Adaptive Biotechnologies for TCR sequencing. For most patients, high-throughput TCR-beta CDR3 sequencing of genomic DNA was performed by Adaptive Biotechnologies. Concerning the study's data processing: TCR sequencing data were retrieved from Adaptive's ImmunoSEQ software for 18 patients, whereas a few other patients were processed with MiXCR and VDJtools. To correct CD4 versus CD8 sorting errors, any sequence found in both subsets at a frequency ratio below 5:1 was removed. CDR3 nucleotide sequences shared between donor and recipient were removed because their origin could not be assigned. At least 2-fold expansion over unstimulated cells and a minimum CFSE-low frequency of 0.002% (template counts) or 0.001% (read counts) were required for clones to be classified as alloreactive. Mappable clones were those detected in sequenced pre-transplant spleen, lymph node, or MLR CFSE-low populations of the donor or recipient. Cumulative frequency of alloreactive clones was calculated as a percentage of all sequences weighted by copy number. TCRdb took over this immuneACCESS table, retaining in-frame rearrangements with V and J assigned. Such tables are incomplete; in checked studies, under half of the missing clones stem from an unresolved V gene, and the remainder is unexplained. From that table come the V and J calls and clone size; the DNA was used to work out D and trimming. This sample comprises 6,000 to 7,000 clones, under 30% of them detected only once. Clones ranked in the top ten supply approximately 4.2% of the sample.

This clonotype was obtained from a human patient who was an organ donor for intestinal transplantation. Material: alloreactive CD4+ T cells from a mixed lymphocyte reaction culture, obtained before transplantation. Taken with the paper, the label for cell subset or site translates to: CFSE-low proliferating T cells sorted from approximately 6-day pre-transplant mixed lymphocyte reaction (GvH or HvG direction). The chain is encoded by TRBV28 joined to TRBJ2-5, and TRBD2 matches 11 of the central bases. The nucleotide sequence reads TGTGCCAGCAGCCGTCCGGGACTAGCGGAAGAGACCCAGTACTTC. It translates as CASSRPGLAEETQYF. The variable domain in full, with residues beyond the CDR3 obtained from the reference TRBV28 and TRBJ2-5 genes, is DVKVTQSSRYLVKRTGEKVFLECVQDMDHENMFWYRQDPGLGLRLIYFSYDVKMKEKGDIPEGYSVSREKKERFSLILESASTNQTSMYLCASSRPGLAEETQYFGPGTRLLVL.